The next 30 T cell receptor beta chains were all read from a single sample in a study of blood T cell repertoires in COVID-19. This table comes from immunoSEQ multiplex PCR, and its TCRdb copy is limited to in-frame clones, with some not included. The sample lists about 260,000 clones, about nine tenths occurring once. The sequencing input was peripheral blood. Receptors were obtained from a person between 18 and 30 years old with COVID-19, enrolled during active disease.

The CDR3 protein is CASSPGVASYEQYF. The CDR3 nucleotides are TGTGCCAGCAGCCCTGGAGTGGCTTCCTACGAGCAGTACTTC. This chain connects TRBV3-1 (or the pseudogene TRBV3-2) to TRBJ2-7; D is undetermined. The CDR3 is 14 residues long. Germline V gene lookup returns CDR1 LGHDT and CDR2 YNNKEL (reference sequence). Trimming stripped 4 bases from V and 1 base from J, with 11 bases between.

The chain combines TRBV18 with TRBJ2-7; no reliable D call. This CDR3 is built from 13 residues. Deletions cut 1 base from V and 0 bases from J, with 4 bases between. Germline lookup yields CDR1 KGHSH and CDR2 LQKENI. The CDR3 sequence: CASSPLRSYEQYF. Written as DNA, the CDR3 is TGTGCCAGCTCACCACTCCGCTCCTACGAGCAGTACTTC.

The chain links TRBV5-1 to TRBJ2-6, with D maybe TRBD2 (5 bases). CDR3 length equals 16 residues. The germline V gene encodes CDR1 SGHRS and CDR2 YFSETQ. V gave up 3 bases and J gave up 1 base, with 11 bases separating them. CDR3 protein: CASSYRGDSGANVLTF. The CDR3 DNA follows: TGCGCCAGCAGCTACCGGGGAGATTCTGGGGCCAACGTCCTGACTTTC.

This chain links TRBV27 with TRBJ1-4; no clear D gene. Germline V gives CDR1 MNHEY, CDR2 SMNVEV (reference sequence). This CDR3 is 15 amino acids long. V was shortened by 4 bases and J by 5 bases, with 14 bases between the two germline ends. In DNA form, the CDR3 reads TGTGCCAGCAGTTCCCATTACCTTCGGAATGAAAAACTGTTTTTT. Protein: CASSSHYLRNEKLFF.

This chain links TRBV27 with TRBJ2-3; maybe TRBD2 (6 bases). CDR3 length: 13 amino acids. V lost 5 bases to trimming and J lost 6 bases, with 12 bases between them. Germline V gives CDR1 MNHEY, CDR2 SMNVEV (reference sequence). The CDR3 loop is CASSLGGPDTQYF. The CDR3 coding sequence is TGTGCCAGCAGTCTCGGAGGGCCGGATACGCAGTATTTT.

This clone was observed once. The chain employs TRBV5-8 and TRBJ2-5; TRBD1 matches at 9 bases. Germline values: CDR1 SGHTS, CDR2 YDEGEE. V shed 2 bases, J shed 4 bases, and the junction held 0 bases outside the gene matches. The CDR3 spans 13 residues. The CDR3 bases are TGTGCCAGCAGCTTACAGGGGGCAGAGACCCAGTACTTC. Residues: CASSLQGAETQYF.

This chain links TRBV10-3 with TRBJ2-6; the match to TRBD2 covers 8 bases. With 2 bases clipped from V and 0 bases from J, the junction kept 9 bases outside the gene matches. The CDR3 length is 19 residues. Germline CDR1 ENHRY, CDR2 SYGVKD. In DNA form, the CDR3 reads TGTGCCATCAGTGAGCCGGGAGGGGAGGCCTACTCTGGGGCCAACGTCCTGACTTTC. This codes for CAISEPGGEAYSGANVLTF.

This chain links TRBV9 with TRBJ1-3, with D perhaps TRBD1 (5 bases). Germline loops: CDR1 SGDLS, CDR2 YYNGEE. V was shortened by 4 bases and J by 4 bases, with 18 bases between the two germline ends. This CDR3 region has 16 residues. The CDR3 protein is CASSPRDLAAGNTIYF. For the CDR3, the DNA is TGTGCCAGCAGCCCGCGGGACCTGGCGGCGGGAAACACCATATATTTT.

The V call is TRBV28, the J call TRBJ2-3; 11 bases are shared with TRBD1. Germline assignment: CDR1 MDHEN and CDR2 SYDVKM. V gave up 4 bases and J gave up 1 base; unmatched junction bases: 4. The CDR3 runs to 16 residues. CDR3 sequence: CASSSWTGGGTDTQYF. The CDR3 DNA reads TGTGCCAGCAGTTCGTGGACAGGGGGCGGCACAGATACGCAGTATTTT.

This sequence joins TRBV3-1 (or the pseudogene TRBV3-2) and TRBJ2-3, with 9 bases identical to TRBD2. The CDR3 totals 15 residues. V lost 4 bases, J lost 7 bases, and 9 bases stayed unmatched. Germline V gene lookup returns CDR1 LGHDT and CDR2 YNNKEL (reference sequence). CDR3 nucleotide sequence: TGTGCCAGCAGCCCTGTGGCGGGAGGGCCACATACGCAGTATTTT. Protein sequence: CASSPVAGGPHTQYF.

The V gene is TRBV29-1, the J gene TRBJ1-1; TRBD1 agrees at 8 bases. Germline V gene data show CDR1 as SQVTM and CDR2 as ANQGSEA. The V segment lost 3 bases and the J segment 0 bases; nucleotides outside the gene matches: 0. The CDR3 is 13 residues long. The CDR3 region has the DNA TGCAGCGTTGAGGACAGGGTGAACACTGAAGCTTTCTTT. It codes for CSVEDRVNTEAFF.

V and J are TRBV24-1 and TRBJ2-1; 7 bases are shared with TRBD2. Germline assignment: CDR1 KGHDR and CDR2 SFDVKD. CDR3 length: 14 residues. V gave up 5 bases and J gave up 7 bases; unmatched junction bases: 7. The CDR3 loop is CATSATSVRNEQFF. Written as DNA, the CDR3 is TGTGCCACCAGTGCCACTAGCGTACGGAATGAGCAGTTCTTC.

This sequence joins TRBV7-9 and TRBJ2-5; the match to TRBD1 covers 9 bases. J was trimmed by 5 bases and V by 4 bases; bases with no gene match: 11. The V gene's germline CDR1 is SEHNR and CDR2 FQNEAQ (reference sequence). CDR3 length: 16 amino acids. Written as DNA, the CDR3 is TGTGCCAGCAGCTCGACCCGGGACAGGGATTGGGAGACCCAGTACTTC. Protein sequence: CASSSTRDRDWETQYF.

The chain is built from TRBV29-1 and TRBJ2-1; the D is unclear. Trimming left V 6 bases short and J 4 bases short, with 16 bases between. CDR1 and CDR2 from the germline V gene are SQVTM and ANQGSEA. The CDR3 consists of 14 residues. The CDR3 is CSVESGTVYNEQFF. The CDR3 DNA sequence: TGCAGCGTGGAATCAGGAACAGTATACAATGAGCAGTTCTTC.

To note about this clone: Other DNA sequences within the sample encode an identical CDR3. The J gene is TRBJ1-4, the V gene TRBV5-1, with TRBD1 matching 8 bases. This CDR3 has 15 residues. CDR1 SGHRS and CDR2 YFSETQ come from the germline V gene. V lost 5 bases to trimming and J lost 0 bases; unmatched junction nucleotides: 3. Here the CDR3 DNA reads TGCGCCAGCAGTTTACAGGGGGCAACTAATGAAAAACTGTTTTTT. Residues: CASSLQGATNEKLFF.

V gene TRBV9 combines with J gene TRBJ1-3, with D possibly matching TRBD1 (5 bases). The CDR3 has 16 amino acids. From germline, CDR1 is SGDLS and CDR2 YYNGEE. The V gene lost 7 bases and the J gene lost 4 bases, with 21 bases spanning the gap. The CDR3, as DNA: TGTGCCAGCGGGGGTGATAGGAGCGGGTCCGGAAACACCATATATTTT. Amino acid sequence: CASGGDRSGSGNTIYF. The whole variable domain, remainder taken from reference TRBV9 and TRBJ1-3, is DSGVTQTPKHLITATGQRVTLRCSPRSGDLSVYWYQQSLDQGLQFLIQYYNGEERAKGNILERFSAQQFPDLHSELNLSSLELGDSALYFCASGGDRSGSGNTIYFGEGSWLTVV.

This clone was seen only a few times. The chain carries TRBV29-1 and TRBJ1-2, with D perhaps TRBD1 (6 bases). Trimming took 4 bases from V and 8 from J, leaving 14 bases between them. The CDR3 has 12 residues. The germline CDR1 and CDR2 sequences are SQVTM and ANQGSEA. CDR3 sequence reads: CSVASLRGGYTF. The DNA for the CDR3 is TGCAGCGTTGCGAGTCTGAGGGGGGGCTACACCTTC.

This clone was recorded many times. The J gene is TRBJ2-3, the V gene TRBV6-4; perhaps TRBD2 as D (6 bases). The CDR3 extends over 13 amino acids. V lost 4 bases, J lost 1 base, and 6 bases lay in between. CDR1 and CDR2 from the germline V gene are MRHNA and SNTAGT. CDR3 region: CASSASGTDTQYF. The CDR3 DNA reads TGTGCCAGCAGTGCTAGCGGCACAGATACGCAGTATTTT.

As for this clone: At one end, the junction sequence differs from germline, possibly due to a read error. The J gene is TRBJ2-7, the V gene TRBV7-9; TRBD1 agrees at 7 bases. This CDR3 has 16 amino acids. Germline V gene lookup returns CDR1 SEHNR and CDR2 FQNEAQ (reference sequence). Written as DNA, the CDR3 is TGTGCCAGCAGCTCGAGCGACAGGGATACCACCTACGAGCAGCACTTC. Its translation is CASSSSDRDTTYEQHF.

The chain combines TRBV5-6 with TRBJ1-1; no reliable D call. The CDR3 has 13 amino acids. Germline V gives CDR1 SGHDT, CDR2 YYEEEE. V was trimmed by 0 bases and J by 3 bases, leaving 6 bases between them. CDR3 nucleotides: TGTGCCAGCAGCTTGGCCGGGTACACTGAAGCTTTCTTT. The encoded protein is CASSLAGYTEAFF.

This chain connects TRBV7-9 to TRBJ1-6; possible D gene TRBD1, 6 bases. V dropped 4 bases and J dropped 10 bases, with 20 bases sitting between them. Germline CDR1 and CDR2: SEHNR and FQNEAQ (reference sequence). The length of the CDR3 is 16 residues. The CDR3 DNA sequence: TGTGCCAGCAGCTCCGTTACAGGGCGAGCAAGATCACCCCTCCACTTT. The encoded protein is CASSSVTGRARSPLHF. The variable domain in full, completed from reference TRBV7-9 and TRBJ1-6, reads DTGVSQNPRHKITKRGQNVTFRCDPISEHNRLYWYRQTLGQGPEFLTYFQNEAQLEKSRLLSDRFSAERPKGSFSTLEIQRTEQGDSAMYLCASSSVTGRARSPLHFGNGTRLTVT.

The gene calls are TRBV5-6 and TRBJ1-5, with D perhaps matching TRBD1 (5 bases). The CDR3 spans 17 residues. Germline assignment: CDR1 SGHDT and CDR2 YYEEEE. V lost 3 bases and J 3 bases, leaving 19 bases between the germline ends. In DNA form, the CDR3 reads TGTGCCAGCAGCTCCTGGACAAACCGGGGACTCAATCAGCCCCAGCATTTT. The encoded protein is CASSSWTNRGLNQPQHF.

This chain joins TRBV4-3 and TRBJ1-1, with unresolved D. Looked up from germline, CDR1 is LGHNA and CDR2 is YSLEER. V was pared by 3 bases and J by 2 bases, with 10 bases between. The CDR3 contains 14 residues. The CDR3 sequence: CASSQTGTNTEAFF. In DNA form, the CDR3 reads TGCGCCAGCAGCCAGACGGGTACTAACACTGAAGCTTTCTTT.

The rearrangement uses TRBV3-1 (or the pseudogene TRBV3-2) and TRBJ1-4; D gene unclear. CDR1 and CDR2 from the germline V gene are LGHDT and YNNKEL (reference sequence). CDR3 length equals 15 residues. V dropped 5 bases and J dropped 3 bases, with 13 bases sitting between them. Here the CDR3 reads CASSAGQLSNEKLFF. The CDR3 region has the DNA TGTGCCAGCAGCGCGGGTCAGCTCTCTAATGAAAAACTGTTTTTT.

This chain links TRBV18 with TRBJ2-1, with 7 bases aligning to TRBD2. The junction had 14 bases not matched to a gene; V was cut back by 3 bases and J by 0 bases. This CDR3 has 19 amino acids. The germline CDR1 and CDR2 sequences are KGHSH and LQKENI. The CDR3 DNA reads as TGTGCCAGCTCACCCAATGGGGACTACCCCATAAGCTCCTACAATGAGCAGTTCTTC. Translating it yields CASSPNGDYPISSYNEQFF.

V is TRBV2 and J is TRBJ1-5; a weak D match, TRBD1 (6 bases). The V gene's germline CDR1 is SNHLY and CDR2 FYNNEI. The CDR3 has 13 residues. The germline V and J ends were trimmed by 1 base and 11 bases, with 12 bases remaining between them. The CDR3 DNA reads TGTGCCAGCAGTGAAGACAGGGACGCGGCCCAGCATTTT. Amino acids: CASSEDRDAAQHF. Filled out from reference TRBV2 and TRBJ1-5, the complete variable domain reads EPEVTQTPSHQVTQMGQEVILRCVPISNHLYFYWYRQILGQKVEFLVSFYNNEISEKSEIFDDQFSVERPDGSNFTLKIRSTKLEDSAMYFCASSEDRDAAQHFGDGTRLSIL.

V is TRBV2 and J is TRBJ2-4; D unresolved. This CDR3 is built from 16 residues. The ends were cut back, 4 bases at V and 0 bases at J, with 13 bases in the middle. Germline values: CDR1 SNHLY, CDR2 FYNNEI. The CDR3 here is CASSVRSTIAKNIQYF. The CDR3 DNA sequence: TGTGCCAGCAGTGTTCGATCCACTATAGCCAAAAACATTCAGTACTTC.

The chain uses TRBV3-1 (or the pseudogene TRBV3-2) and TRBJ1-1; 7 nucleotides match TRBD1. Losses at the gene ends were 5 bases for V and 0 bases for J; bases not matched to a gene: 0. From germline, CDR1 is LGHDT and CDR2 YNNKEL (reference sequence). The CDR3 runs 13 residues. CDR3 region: CASSGQVNTEAFF. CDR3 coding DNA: TGTGCCAGCAGCGGACAGGTGAACACTGAAGCTTTCTTT.

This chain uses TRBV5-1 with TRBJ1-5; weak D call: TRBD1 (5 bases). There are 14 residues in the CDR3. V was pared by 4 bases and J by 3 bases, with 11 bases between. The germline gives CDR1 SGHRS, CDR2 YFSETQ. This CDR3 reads CASSPGLTNQPQHF. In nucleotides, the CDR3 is TGCGCCAGCAGCCCGGGACTGACCAATCAGCCCCAGCATTTT.

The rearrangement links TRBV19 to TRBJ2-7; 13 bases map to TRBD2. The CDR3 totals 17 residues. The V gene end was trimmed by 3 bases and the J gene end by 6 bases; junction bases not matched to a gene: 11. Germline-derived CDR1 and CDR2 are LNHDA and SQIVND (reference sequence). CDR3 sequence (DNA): TGTGCCAGTAGTATCCCGGGAGGACTAGCGGGAGCCTTCGAGCAGTACTTC. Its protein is CASSIPGGLAGAFEQYF.